The 27 T cell receptor beta chains given below trace back to one sample, sequenced in a study of cytomegalovirus exposure and HLA in healthy donors. The PCR was carried out with 60 Vbeta primers and 13 Jbeta primers. TCRdb's copy holds only in-frame clones and misses some; the assay was immunoSEQ multiplex PCR. The table lists over 85,000 clones, roughly three quarters of them singletons, with over 6% in the top ten. Material: PBMCs. These receptors originate from a female donor in good health and CMV-seronegative.

The genes are TRBV11-2 and TRBJ1-2; D is perhaps TRBD1 (6 bases). The CDR3 consists of 17 residues. CDR1 and CDR2 (germline): SGHAT, FQNNGV. The V end lost 4 bases, the J end lost 2 bases, and 20 bases lay between the germline ends. In nucleotides, the CDR3 is TGTGCCAGCAGCTCCCCCAGGGGCAGGTTAGGGAACTATGGCTACACCTTC. This encodes CASSSPRGRLGNYGYTF.

The chain uses TRBV28 and TRBJ2-5; D is uncertain. V lost 1 base to trimming and J lost 5 bases, with 11 bases between them. The CDR3 covers 14 residues. Germline V CDR1 and CDR2: MDHEN, SYDVKM. CDR3 nucleotide sequence: TGTGCCAGCAGTTTATTAGCCGGCGTTGAGACCCAGTACTTC. Its translation is CASSLLAGVETQYF.

J is TRBJ1-5 and V is TRBV5-1, with 10 bases fitting TRBD1. V lost 2 bases, J lost 7 bases, and 3 bases stayed unmatched. Germline values: CDR1 SGHRS, CDR2 YFSETQ. CDR3 length: 14 residues. The CDR3 DNA reads as TGCGCCAGCAGCTTAGGGACAGGGGACCAGCCCCAGCATTTT. It yields the protein CASSLGTGDQPQHF.

V and J are TRBV19 and TRBJ1-5; D is unresolved. V was clipped by 3 bases and J by 7 bases, with 10 bases between them. CDR1 and CDR2 (germline): LNHDA, SQIVND (reference sequence). This CDR3 comprises 13 residues. The CDR3 bases are TGTGCCAGTAGTATCGACTTCGCACAGCCCCAGCATTTT. Encoded protein: CASSIDFAQPQHF.

On this clone: One end of the junction is discordant with germline, which a read error may explain. The chain couples TRBV7-2 to TRBJ2-7; perhaps TRBD1 as D (6 bases). The CDR3 has 12 residues. Germline V gene sequence: CDR1 SGHTA, CDR2 FQGNSA. The CDR3 is CASSLSGADHGF. The CDR3 region has the DNA TGTGCCAGCAGCTTATCAGGGGCCGACCATGGCTTC.

V is TRBV19 and J is TRBJ1-1, with unresolved D. The CDR3 extends over 13 amino acids. Per the germline V gene, CDR1 is LNHDA and CDR2 is SQIVND (reference sequence). Trimming cost V 3 bases and J 4 bases, with 9 bases left between them. CDR3 sequence reads: CASSMEGATEAFF. Here the CDR3 DNA reads TGTGCCAGTAGTATGGAAGGAGCCACTGAAGCTTTCTTT.

The chain employs TRBV6-5 and TRBJ2-7; 7 bases are a match to TRBD1. The ends lost 6 bases at V and 5 bases at J; junction bases unmatched: 7. CDR1 is MNHEY and CDR2 is SVGAGI in the germline V gene. CDR3 length: 13 amino acids. CDR3 in DNA: TGTGCCAGCAGGGGGACAGAAGGCCACGAGCAGTACTTC. Translated: CASRGTEGHEQYF.

This sequence joins TRBV27 and TRBJ1-3; 10 positions match TRBD1. CDR1 and CDR2 (germline): MNHEY, SMNVEV (reference sequence). With V trimmed by 6 bases and J by 6 bases, 2 bases remained unmatched. CDR3 size: 13 residues. The CDR3 DNA sequence: TGTGCCAGCAGGGGGACAGGGGAAAACACCATATATTTT. This codes for CASRGTGENTIYF.

This chain links TRBV6-1 with TRBJ1-5; tentative D call: TRBD1 (5 bases). The germline CDR1 and CDR2 sequences are MNHNS and SASEGT. Trimming cost V 7 bases and J 1 base, with 14 bases left between them. This CDR3 spans 15 amino acids. CDR3 sequence reads: CASTQGRNSNQPQHF. CDR3 nucleotides: TGTGCCAGCACCCAGGGAAGAAACAGCAATCAGCCCCAGCATTTT.

This clone was counted only a few times. It is likely a read error: a sequence one base away is far more abundant. The rearrangement uses TRBV2 and TRBJ2-7; TRBD2 matches 13 bases. The CDR3 covers 17 residues. The germline CDR1 and CDR2 sequences are SNHLY and FYNNEI. The ends lost 6 bases at V and 7 bases at J; junction bases unmatched: 15. CDR3 loop: CASSRTSGSLFDNEQYF. In DNA, the CDR3 is TGTGCCAGCAGCAGGACTAGCGGGAGCCTTTTCGACAATGAGCAGTACTTC.

The chain employs TRBV11-2 and TRBJ2-3; D unclear. CDR3 size: 12 residues. With 5 bases removed from V and 2 bases from J, the gap between germline ends came to 5 bases. Germline V gene data show CDR1 as SGHAT and CDR2 as FQNNGV. CDR3 loop: CASSPITDTQYF. The DNA for the CDR3 is TGTGCCAGCAGCCCAATCACAGATACGCAGTATTTT.

The V call is TRBV11-2, the J call TRBJ2-5; 10 nucleotides match TRBD1. V dropped 6 bases and J dropped 2; count of bases not matched to a gene: 9. This CDR3 has 16 residues. The V gene's germline CDR1 is SGHAT and CDR2 FQNNGV. DNA of the CDR3: TGTGCCAGCAGTTCGAACCGGGACAGGGGACAAGAGACCCAGTACTTC. Protein sequence: CASSSNRDRGQETQYF. Together with reference TRBV11-2 and TRBJ2-5, the CDR3 gives the full variable domain: EAGVAQSPRYKIIEKRQSVAFWCNPISGHATLYWYQQILGQGPKLLIQFQNNGVVDDSQLPKDRFSAERLKGVDSTLKIQPAKLEDSAVYLCASSSNRDRGQETQYFGPGTRLLVL.

This chain connects TRBV5-1 to TRBJ2-2; no clear D. Germline V gene data show CDR1 as SGHRS and CDR2 as YFSETQ. V lost 3 bases, J lost 8 bases, and 5 bases lay in between. The CDR3 length is 11 residues. CDR3 bases: TGCGCCAGCAGCTCACAGGGGGAGCTGTTTTTT. It is translated as CASSSQGELFF.

The count of this clone is one. The chain couples TRBV7-9 to TRBJ1-4, with D perhaps TRBD1 (6 bases). Trimming took 4 bases from V and 0 from J, leaving 15 bases between them. Germline CDR1 reads SEHNR; CDR2 reads FQNEAQ (reference sequence). The CDR3 is made up of 17 amino acids. CDR3 sequence reads: CASSSRGEGSTNEKLFF. For the CDR3, the DNA is TGTGCCAGCAGCTCTAGGGGGGAGGGTTCAACTAATGAAAAACTGTTTTTT.

The V and J genes are TRBV11-2 and TRBJ1-2, with D perhaps TRBD1 (6 bases). Per the germline V gene, CDR1 is SGHAT and CDR2 is FQNNGV. Deletions cut 5 bases from V and 5 bases from J, with 18 bases between. CDR3 length: 15 amino acids. The DNA of the CDR3 is TGTGCCAGCAGCACGGATTTAGGGGGGGCTTATGGCTACACCTTC. Translation: CASSTDLGGAYGYTF.

V is TRBV7-6 and J is TRBJ2-1; 8 positions agree with TRBD2. This CDR3 comprises 16 residues. CDR1 is SGHVS, CDR2 FNYEAQ, per germline. V lost 5 bases and J lost 10; bases outside the gene matches: 16. CDR3 coding DNA: TGTGCCAGCAGCCCAGCGGTGAGCGGGGGCTTAGGGGAGCAGTTCTTC. Amino acid sequence: CASSPAVSGGLGEQFF.

The chain recombines TRBV6-5 with TRBJ1-2; TRBD1 matches at 8 bases. The length of the CDR3 is 14 residues. V shed 10 bases and J 2 bases; nucleotides not matched to a gene: 9. The germline V gene has CDR1 MNHEY and CDR2 SVGAGI. CDR3 residues: CATSEAGGNYGYTF. Here the CDR3 DNA reads TGTGCCACCTCGGAGGCAGGGGGCAACTATGGCTACACCTTC.

The CDR3 sequence is CASSLGGGTGDEKLFF. As DNA, the CDR3 is TGTGCCAGCAGCTTAGGGGGAGGGACAGGGGATGAAAAACTGTTTTTT. The rearrangement joins TRBV11-3 to TRBJ1-4; 10 bases match TRBD1. CDR1 and CDR2 from the germline V gene are SGHNT and YENEEA. The ends lost 1 base at V and 6 bases at J; junction bases unmatched: 5. The CDR3 runs 16 residues.

The chain has TRBV25-1 and TRBJ1-3; 8 nucleotides line up with TRBD1. Unmatched junction bases numbered 11, after V lost 2 bases and J lost 2 bases. The germline V gene encodes CDR1 MGHDK and CDR2 SYGVNS. CDR3 size: 18 residues. This CDR3 is CASSEVSGSRGPGNTIYF. The CDR3, as DNA: TGTGCCAGCAGTGAAGTCTCCGGATCCAGGGGGCCTGGAAACACCATATATTTT.

The V call is TRBV9, the J call TRBJ2-3; unclear D gene. CDR3 length equals 14 residues. Deletions cut 0 bases from V and 4 bases from J, with 9 bases between. Germline V lookup: CDR1 SGDLS, CDR2 YYNGEE. CDR3 nucleotides: TGTGCCAGCAGCGTAGTACCGCCGGCAGATACGCAGTATTTT. It codes for CASSVVPPADTQYF.

V and J are TRBV28 and TRBJ2-3, with a weak D call TRBD1 (5 bases). Germline V lookup: CDR1 MDHEN, CDR2 SYDVKM. V lost 6 bases and J 2 bases, leaving 12 bases between the germline ends. This CDR3 has 14 amino acids. The CDR3 DNA reads as TGTGCCAGCAGCTACGACAGCCCCACAGATACGCAGTATTTT. Protein product: CASSYDSPTDTQYF.

The rearrangement joins TRBV30 to TRBJ1-2; no clear D. The length of the CDR3 is 15 residues. The germline gives CDR1 GTSNPN, CDR2 SVGIG (reference sequence). V lost 3 bases to trimming and J lost 2 bases, with 16 bases between them. The CDR3 here is CAWSPGSLRNYGYTF. CDR3 coding DNA: TGTGCCTGGAGCCCCGGGTCCTTGAGGAACTATGGCTACACCTTC. The whole variable domain, filled in from reference TRBV30 and TRBJ1-2, reads SQTIHQWPATLVQPVGSPLSLECTVEGTSNPNLYWYRQAAGRGLQLLFYSVGIGQISSEVPQNLSASRPQDRQFILSSKKLLLSDSGFYLCAWSPGSLRNYGYTFGSGTRLTVV.

V gene TRBV10-3 combines with J gene TRBJ2-7; 8 bases fit TRBD2. The CDR3 is made up of 13 amino acids. The ends lost 8 bases at V and 5 bases at J; junction bases unmatched: 8. Germline-derived CDR1 and CDR2 are ENHRY and SYGVKD. The CDR3 sequence is CAIGAGGPNEQYF. The CDR3 DNA follows: TGTGCCATCGGGGCGGGGGGACCCAACGAGCAGTACTTC.

Here the CDR3 DNA reads TGTGCCAGCAGTTTGGGTCGTCGGCGGGGTGACTCCTACGAGCAGTACTTC. Translated: CASSLGRRRGDSYEQYF. The rearrangement links TRBV28 to TRBJ2-7, with D possibly being TRBD2 (6 bases). The CDR3 is made up of 17 amino acids. Per the germline V gene, CDR1 is MDHEN and CDR2 is SYDVKM. The V and J ends lost 3 bases and 0 bases respectively, with 18 bases between them.

This clone was recorded a few times. J is TRBJ1-4 and V is TRBV10-3, with unresolved D. Germline loops: CDR1 ENHRY, CDR2 SYGVKD. This CDR3 is 12 amino acids long. Trimming stripped 2 bases from V and 8 bases from J, with 6 bases between. The CDR3 region has the DNA TGTGCCATCAGTGAGGGGAGCGAAAAACTGTTTTTT. It is translated as CAISEGSEKLFF.

The rearrangement joins TRBV7-3 to TRBJ2-1, with D possibly matching TRBD2 (6 bases). The V and J ends lost 3 bases and 7 bases respectively, with 16 bases between them. In germline, CDR1 is SGHTA, CDR2 FQGTGA. The CDR3 runs to 15 residues. CDR3 loop: CASSFSAGINNEQFF. The CDR3 coding sequence is TGTGCCAGCAGCTTCAGCGCGGGAATTAATAATGAGCAGTTCTTC.

V is TRBV6-5 and J is TRBJ1-2; maybe TRBD1 (5 bases). CDR3 length: 12 amino acids. V lost 10 bases to trimming and J lost 4 bases, with 13 bases between them. Per the germline V gene, CDR1 is MNHEY and CDR2 is SVGAGI. In nucleotides, the CDR3 is TGTGCCACCCAGACAGATTCCTATGGCTACACCTTC. Protein sequence: CATQTDSYGYTF.